This entry lists 22 T cell receptor beta chains sequenced from one sample in a study of T-cell memory formation after mild COVID-19. TCRdb reprocessed the 5' RACE reads via MiXCR and lists one record per CDR3 protein. The table has around 300,000 distinct CDR3 sequences, 8% to 10% seen once. The sample taken for sequencing was PBMCs or a T cell subset sorted from them (not recorded which). The receptors shown here come from a man aged 18 to 30 who had mild COVID-19 (a few samples of this study predate the infection). Cell type and time point are not known.

The CDR3 DNA sequence: TGTGCCAGCTCACCACGGTCAGGGGCCGAAAAACTGTTTTTT. This gives the protein CASSPRSGAEKLFF. The rearrangement uses TRBV18 and TRBJ1-4, with D possibly being TRBD1 (6 bases). In germline, CDR1 is KGHSH, CDR2 LQKENI. The CDR3 contains 14 residues. V lost 1 base, J lost 8 bases, and 11 bases lay in between.

The gene calls are TRBV5-4 and TRBJ2-5; the D is unclear. CDR1 and CDR2 (germline): SGHNT, YYREEE (reference sequence). The CDR3 loop spans 15 amino acids. The V gene lost 4 bases and the J gene lost 5 bases, with 18 bases spanning the gap. The CDR3 coding sequence is TGTGCCAGCAGCCCCCATTCTCGGCCCGGGGAGACCCAGTACTTC. Its protein is CASSPHSRPGETQYF.

J is TRBJ1-1 and V is TRBV4-3; D remains ambiguous. Deletions cut 0 bases from V and 0 bases from J, with 8 bases between. Germline loops: CDR1 LGHNA, CDR2 YSLEER. The CDR3 sequence is 15 residues long. CDR3 sequence (DNA): TGCGCCAGCAGCCAAGAGGCCTTAATGAACACTGAAGCTTTCTTT. This encodes CASSQEALMNTEAFF.

This clonotype was observed at least ten times. This chain joins TRBV10-3 and TRBJ2-5; 10 positions agree with TRBD2. Germline V gene lookup returns CDR1 ENHRY and CDR2 SYGVKD. The V gene end was trimmed by 6 bases and the J gene end by 3 bases; junction bases not matched to a gene: 7. The CDR3 contains 15 residues. For the CDR3, the DNA is TGTGCCATCAGACGAACCGGGACTAGCGAAGAGACCCAGTACTTC. This gives the protein CAIRRTGTSEETQYF.

The chain recombines TRBV15 with TRBJ1-2; 10 nucleotides align to TRBD1. CDR3 length equals 13 residues. CDR1 LNHNV and CDR2 YYDKDF come from the germline V gene (reference sequence). The trim removed 11 bases at V and 4 bases at J, leaving 7 bases unmatched. The CDR3 DNA reads TGTGCCTCCGGGACAGGGGAACCCTATGGCTACACCTTC. It codes for CASGTGEPYGYTF.

This clonotype was recorded a few times. This chain connects TRBV14 to TRBJ2-5; no clear D. Trimming pared 6 bases from V and 4 bases from J, leaving 18 bases between. This CDR3 comprises 15 residues. Germline V gene lookup returns CDR1 SGHDN and CDR2 FVKESK. This CDR3 reads CASSPFRPGVETQYF. For the CDR3, the DNA is TGTGCCAGCAGTCCCTTCCGCCCGGGCGTAGAGACCCAGTACTTC. Full variable domain (outside the CDR3, taken from reference TRBV14 and TRBJ2-5): EAGVTQFPSHSVIEKGQTVTLRCDPISGHDNLYWYRRVMGKEIKFLLHFVKESKQDESGMPNNRFLAERTGGTYSTLKVQPAELEDSGVYFCASSPFRPGVETQYFGPGTRLLVL.

This clonotype was seen only a few times. J is TRBJ2-1 and V is TRBV4-3; no reliable D call. V was pared by 0 bases and J by 0 bases, with 12 bases between. This CDR3 is 17 amino acids long. The germline CDR1 and CDR2 sequences are LGHNA and YSLEER. The CDR3, as DNA: TGCGCCAGCAGCCAAGATGGGCTAACGAGCTCCTACAATGAGCAGTTCTTC. Translated: CASSQDGLTSSYNEQFF.

A few counts support this clonotype. This chain uses TRBV5-1 with TRBJ2-2; D remains unclear. The CDR3 spans 14 residues. Germline V gives CDR1 SGHRS, CDR2 YFSETQ. V was clipped by 8 bases and J by 5 bases, with 16 bases between them. The CDR3 nucleotides read TGCGCCAGTCTCTCGGTAGAGAGGACCGGGGAGCTGTTTTTT. Its protein is CASLSVERTGELFF.

A few counts support this clonotype. The V gene is TRBV7-3, the J gene TRBJ2-2; 16 bases align to TRBD2. The trim removed 5 bases at V and 4 bases at J, leaving 10 bases unmatched. Germline V gene data show CDR1 as SGHTA and CDR2 as FQGTGA. This CDR3 is built from 19 residues. CDR3 protein: CASSLGLAGGPLGTGELFF. CDR3 in DNA: TGTGCCAGCAGCCTGGGACTAGCGGGGGGGCCCTTGGGCACCGGGGAGCTGTTTTTT.

The genes are TRBV19 and TRBJ2-7; D possibly matches TRBD1 or TRBD2 (5 bases each). The V gene lost 4 bases and the J gene lost 2 bases, with 9 bases spanning the gap. The CDR3 consists of 13 residues. Looked up from germline, CDR1 is LNHDA and CDR2 is SQIVND (reference sequence). CDR3 amino acids: CASSKGPTYEQYV. For the CDR3, the DNA is TGTGCCAGTAGTAAGGGACCGACCTACGAGCAGTACGTC.

This clonotype was observed a handful of times. The V and J genes are TRBV20-1 and TRBJ2-5; a weak D match, TRBD2 (6 bases). Trimming took 5 bases from V and 5 from J, leaving 15 bases between them. Germline V gene lookup returns CDR1 DFQATT and CDR2 SNEGSKA (reference sequence). CDR3 size: 13 residues. The CDR3, as DNA: TGCAGTGCTGCGAACTCGGGGGTGGAGACCCAGTACTTC. This gives the protein CSAANSGVETQYF.

V and J are TRBV11-3 and TRBJ1-1, with a possible D match to TRBD1 (5 bases). CDR1 is SGHNT and CDR2 is YENEEA in the germline V gene. V shed 5 bases and J shed 4 bases, with 17 bases lying between them. This CDR3 has 15 residues. The CDR3 sequence is CASSPGAGLPTEAFF. The CDR3 DNA is TGTGCCAGCAGCCCGGGCGCAGGGTTACCCACTGAAGCTTTCTTT.

This clonotype has only a few counts. The chain employs TRBV19 and TRBJ1-2; possibly TRBD1 for D (6 bases). Per the germline V gene, CDR1 is LNHDA and CDR2 is SQIVND (reference sequence). The CDR3 is 12 residues long. V lost 9 bases and J 8 bases, leaving 16 bases between the germline ends. The CDR3 protein is CASRDTVLGYTF. The DNA for the CDR3 is TGTGCCAGCCGGGACACCGTTCTAGGCTACACCTTC.

There are a few counts of this clonotype. The V call is TRBV6-2 or TRBV6-3, the J call TRBJ2-7; TRBD2 aligns across 11 bases. With V trimmed by 7 bases and J by 0 bases, 11 bases remained unmatched. CDR1 and CDR2 (germline): MNHEY, SVGEGT. This CDR3 spans 17 amino acids. In DNA form, the CDR3 reads TGTGCCAGCATGGGTCGGACTAGCGGGTCGAGCTCCTACGAGCAGTACGTC. Protein sequence: CASMGRTSGSSSYEQYV.

The CDR3 loop reads CASSPLLSGGPQETQYF. The DNA for the CDR3 is TGTGCCAGCAGTCCCCTATTGAGCGGGGGGCCACAAGAGACCCAGTACTTC. J is TRBJ2-5 and V is TRBV5-6, with 9 bases that match TRBD2. The CDR3 consists of 17 residues. Trimming cost V 5 bases and J 2 bases; bases outside gene matches: 13. Per germline, CDR1 SGHDT and CDR2 YYEEEE.

V and J are TRBV5-4 and TRBJ2-7; D may be TRBD1 (6 bases). The ends were cut back, 4 bases at V and 3 bases at J, with 14 bases in the middle. This CDR3 contains 14 residues. CDR1 is SGHNT and CDR2 is YYREEE in the germline V gene (reference sequence). The DNA for the CDR3 is TGTGCCAGCAGCCCCGGACTGGGACACTACGAGCAGTACTTC. Its translation is CASSPGLGHYEQYF.

The chain joins TRBV6-1 to TRBJ2-7, with TRBD1 matching 8 bases. There are 16 residues in the CDR3. Germline loops: CDR1 MNHNS, CDR2 SASEGT. V shed 6 bases, J shed 3 bases, and the junction held 13 bases outside the gene matches. The CDR3 DNA is TGTGCCAGCAGCGGGACGGGACAGGAGGCTTTCTACGAGCAGTACGTC. This translates into CASSGTGQEAFYEQYV.

The chain is built from TRBV5-1 and TRBJ2-1; D not resolved. Per the germline V gene, CDR1 is SGHRS and CDR2 is YFSETQ. Trimming removed 5 bases from V and 7 bases from J, with 13 bases in between. The CDR3 extends over 13 amino acids. CDR3 residues: CASRTSSANEQFF. In DNA form, the CDR3 reads TGCGCCAGCAGGACCTCTTCGGCGAATGAGCAGTTCTTC.

This clonotype was seen at least ten times. V usage is TRBV12-3 or TRBV12-4 and J usage is TRBJ2-1, with 7 nucleotides matching TRBD1. This CDR3 is 14 amino acids long. Trimming cost V 10 bases and J 4 bases; bases outside gene matches: 10. The CDR3 DNA reads TGTGCCACCCTAACCGGGACAGCGTACAATGAGCAGTTCTTC. Translating gives CATLTGTAYNEQFF.

The chain carries TRBV4-2 and TRBJ2-7; 8 bases are a match to TRBD1. There are 16 residues in the CDR3. In germline, CDR1 is LGHNA, CDR2 YNFKEQ. V trimming: 2 bases; J trimming: 9 bases; junction bases outside the gene matches: 15. CDR3 loop: CASSQSTFGQGIWQYF. CDR3 sequence (DNA): TGTGCCAGCAGCCAATCCACCTTCGGACAGGGAATATGGCAGTACTTC.

This clonotype was observed a handful of times. The rearrangement uses TRBV12-5 and TRBJ2-5; no firm D call. The CDR3 loop spans 13 amino acids. Trimming removed 7 bases from V and 2 bases from J, with 11 bases in between. In germline, CDR1 is LGHNT, CDR2 FRNRAP. CDR3 amino acids: CASALNGQETQYF. The CDR3 region has the DNA TGTGCTAGTGCCCTAAATGGGCAAGAGACCCAGTACTTC.

CDR3 residues: CASSQNRGDYEQYF. DNA for the CDR3: TGCGCCAGCAGCCAGAACCGGGGGGACTACGAGCAGTACTTC. This chain joins TRBV4-1 and TRBJ2-7; 7 positions match TRBD2. CDR1 MGHRA and CDR2 YSYEKL come from the germline V gene. The CDR3 loop spans 14 amino acids. Germline trimming cut 3 bases from V and 3 bases from J; bases unmatched to any gene: 5.